Listed below are T cell receptor beta chains from one sample, sequenced in a study of blood T cells in healthy people across ages. TCRdb passed the 5' RACE reads through MiXCR, listing each CDR3 protein once. The data contain approximately 600,000 distinct CDR3 sequences, roughly three fifths of them seen just once; the ten biggest clones take up around 37%. Source material: blood. The receptor set was obtained from a man aged 55 to 70 in good health. Each CDR3 is given with its conserved first and last residue. The D gene is left open where the match is weak. Size is stated for part of the rows, as once, few or many counts, or as a class when the clone is expanded.

v_call	d_call	j_call	clone_size	cdr3_length	cdr3_nt	cdr3_aa
TRBV13	.	TRBJ2-1	few	12	TGTGCCAGCAGCTTAATCCCTAGTGAGCAGTTCTTC	CASSLIPSEQFF
TRBV4-2	TRBD2	TRBJ2-1	.	16	TGTGCCAGCAGCCGACAGACTAGCGGGTTTTTGGATGAGCAGTTCTTC	CASSRQTSGFLDEQFF
TRBV3-1	.	TRBJ2-5	.	13	TGTGCCAGCAGCCAAGGCCGCCCCGGGACCCAGTACTTC	CASSQGRPGTQYF
TRBV20-1	.	TRBJ1-1	.	14	TGCAGTGCTAGAGGGGGCTTCATGAACACTGAAGCTTTCTTT	CSARGGFMNTEAFF
TRBV10-3	TRBD1	TRBJ1-6	few	14	TGTGCCATCAGTGAGGGGACAGGGAACTCACCCCTCCACTTT	CAISEGTGNSPLHF
TRBV11-2	.	TRBJ1-2	.	16	TGTGCCAGCAGCTTTCGGGGCGGAAGACTTAACTATGGCTACACCTTC	CASSFRGGRLNYGYTF
TRBV5-1	.	TRBJ2-6	.	14	TGCGCCAGCAGCCGGACCACGGGGGCCAACGTCCTGACTTTC	CASSRTTGANVLTF
TRBV3-1	.	TRBJ2-4	.	16	TGTGCCAGCAGCCAAGACGGTTCACTAGCCAAAAACATTCAGTACTTC	CASSQDGSLAKNIQYF
TRBV10-3	.	TRBJ2-3	.	16	TGTGCCATCAGTGAGTCGGATTACCGATCCACAGATACGCAGTATTTT	CAISESDYRSTDTQYF
TRBV12-3/TRBV12-4	.	TRBJ2-5	.	17	TGTGCCAGCAGTTTTCTTGGGTTAGCAGGGTTGCAAGAGACCCAGTACTTC	CASSFLGLAGLQETQYF
TRBV6-5	TRBD1	TRBJ2-1	.	15	TGTGCCAGCAGCCCGGGACAGGGAAACTACAATGAGCAGTTCTTC	CASSPGQGNYNEQFF
TRBV2	TRBD1	TRBJ2-5	.	15	TGTGCCAGCGGGATAACAGGGGCTTTTGGGGAGACCCAGTACTTC	CASGITGAFGETQYF
TRBV5-1	TRBD2	TRBJ2-1	.	19	TGCGCCAGCAGCTTGGAGGCGGCTAGCGGGGCGAGCTCCTACAATGAGCAGTTCTTC	CASSLEAASGASSYNEQFF
TRBV4-2	.	TRBJ2-3	.	16	TGTGCCAGCAGCCAAGAGTCTTCTACTAGGAAGGATACGCAGTATTTT	CASSQESSTRKDTQYF
TRBV4-2	.	TRBJ1-1	.	15	TGTGCCAGCAGCCAGAGACAGGACTCGAACACTGAAGCTTTCTTT	CASSQRQDSNTEAFF
TRBV29-1	TRBD2	TRBJ2-5	.	12	TGCAGCGTTGAGGGGGGGCAAGAGACCCAGTACTTC	CSVEGGQETQYF
TRBV14	TRBD1	TRBJ2-2	.	14	TGTGCCAGCAGCCAACTCCAAGGGGGCCGGGAGCTGTTTTTT	CASSQLQGGRELFF
TRBV5-1	.	TRBJ1-1	.	14	TGCGCCAGCACCGAGACAGGTACTAACACTGAAGCTTTCTTT	CASTETGTNTEAFF
TRBV7-2	.	TRBJ1-1	.	15	TGTGCCAGCAGCTTAGCTGAGGGGTCCGTGGAGGAAGCTTTCTTT	CASSLAEGSVEEAFF
TRBV27	TRBD2	TRBJ2-5	few	16	TGTGCCAGCAGTCCCTGGGGGAGGGAGGGCCAAGAGACCCAGTACTTC	CASSPWGREGQETQYF
TRBV3-1	.	TRBJ1-2	.	15	TGTGCCAGCAGCCAAGCGTCGCAGGGAGGATATGGCTACACCTTC	CASSQASQGGYGYTF
TRBV7-2	TRBD2	TRBJ2-5	.	15	TGTGCCAGCAGCTTTAGCGGGGGGACCTGGGAGACCCAGTACTTC	CASSFSGGTWETQYF
TRBV10-3	.	TRBJ1-1	.	15	TGTGCCATCAGTGAGTCGGACGGCTGGAACACTGAAGCTTTCTTT	CAISESDGWNTEAFF
TRBV5-1	TRBD2	TRBJ2-1	few	17	TGCGCCAGCAGCTTCATGGGACTAGCGGGGGTTTACAATGAGCAGTTCTTC	CASSFMGLAGVYNEQFF
TRBV20-1	TRBD2	TRBJ2-7	.	14	TGCAGTGCTAGTCCTAGCGGGGGACCCTACGAGCAGTACTTC	CSASPSGGPYEQYF
TRBV2	.	TRBJ2-7	.	12	TGTGCCAGCAGTGAAAAGACCTGCGAGCAGTACTTC	CASSEKTCEQYF
TRBV10-3	.	TRBJ1-1	.	13	TGTGCCATCAGGAGGGACGGGAACACTGAAGCTTTCTTT	CAIRRDGNTEAFF
TRBV7-2	.	TRBJ2-3	.	16	TGTGCCAGCAGTTCTCAGGGGCAGGCGAGCACAGATACGCAGTATTTT	CASSSQGQASTDTQYF
TRBV29-1	.	TRBJ2-7	few	11	TGCAGCGCCCGAGTGGGGGCCGAGCAGTACTTC	CSARVGAEQYF
TRBV29-1	TRBD1	TRBJ1-2	.	13	TGCAGCGTTTCGATGACAGGGGTCGGGGGCTACACCTTC	CSVSMTGVGGYTF
TRBV5-1	TRBD2	TRBJ2-1	.	14	TGCGCCAGCAGCACAGGACTAGCGTACAATGAGCAGTTCTTC	CASSTGLAYNEQFF
TRBV29-1	TRBD2	TRBJ2-3	.	18	TGCAGCGTTGCCTCGGCGGGGGGACCCCCATGGGTTTCGGATACGCAGTATTTT	CSVASAGGPPWVSDTQYF
TRBV29-1	TRBD2	TRBJ2-7	few	14	TGCAGCGTTGCTACGGGGGGGGCTCCTTTGGAGCAGTACTTC	CSVATGGAPLEQYF
TRBV6-6	.	TRBJ2-5	.	15	TGTGCCAGCAGTTACACCGGGGGCGCGGGAGAGACCCAGTACTTC	CASSYTGGAGETQYF
TRBV20-1	.	TRBJ2-7	few	13	TGCAGTGCTGCCCGGGACACAGCCTACGAGCAGTACTTC	CSAARDTAYEQYF
TRBV7-2	.	TRBJ1-6	.	15	TGTGCCAGCAGCACCCGGGGAGGGTCTGATTCACCCCTCCACTTT	CASSTRGGSDSPLHF
TRBV14	.	TRBJ2-1	.	13	TGTACCAGCAGCCTACACCTTTTAGGTGAGCAGTTCTTC	CTSSLHLLGEQFF